The TCR beta chain described here comes from a study of shared clonotypes between healthy human individuals. A word on this clone: Antigen unknown.

The germline V gene has CDR1 MNHNS and CDR2 SASEGT. V was clipped by 4 bases and J by 3 bases, with 18 bases between them. The CDR3 runs to 17 residues. Naivety among CD8 cells was defined by CD45RO negativity and positive CCR7 selection, thereby excluding terminally differentiated effector memory CD45RA+ cells. Within Nashville, Tennessee resided all donors, each a Caucasian adult. Researchers ran the assay at a deep level. Some clones are missing from TCRdb's copy, which holds only in-frame ones; the method was immunoSEQ multiplex PCR. This table holds roughly 2,000,000 clones, over 85% found once. Study observations and caveats: Larger estimated richness was generally seen in naive subsets than in memory subsets. Clonotypes shared by all four sorted-subset donors had higher generation probabilities than non-shared clonotypes.

The sequencing sample was made of naive CD8+ T cells sorted from blood. The chain uses TRBV6-1 and TRBJ2-2; D call uncertain. This TCR derives from a man younger than 35 in good health. The CDR3 is CASSGQRPFLDTGELFF. The CDR3 DNA is TGTGCCAGCAGTGGCCAGAGACCCTTTCTTGACACCGGGGAGCTGTTTTTT.